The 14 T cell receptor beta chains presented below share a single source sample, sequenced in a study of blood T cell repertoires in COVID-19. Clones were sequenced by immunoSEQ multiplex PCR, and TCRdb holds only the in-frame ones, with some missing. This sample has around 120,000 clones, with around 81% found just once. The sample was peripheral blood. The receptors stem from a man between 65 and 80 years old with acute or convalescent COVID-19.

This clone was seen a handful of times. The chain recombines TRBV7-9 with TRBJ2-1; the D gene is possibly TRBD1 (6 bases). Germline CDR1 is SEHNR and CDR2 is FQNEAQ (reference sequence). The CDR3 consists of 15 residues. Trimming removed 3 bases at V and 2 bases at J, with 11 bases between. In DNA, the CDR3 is TGTGCCAGCAGCTTGGAGGACAGAACCTACAATGAGCAGTTCTTC. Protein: CASSLEDRTYNEQFF. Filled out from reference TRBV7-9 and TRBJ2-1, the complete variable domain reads DTGVSQNPRHKITKRGQNVTFRCDPISEHNRLYWYRQTLGQGPEFLTYFQNEAQLEKSRLLSDRFSAERPKGSFSTLEIQRTEQGDSAMYLCASSLEDRTYNEQFFGPGTRLTVL.

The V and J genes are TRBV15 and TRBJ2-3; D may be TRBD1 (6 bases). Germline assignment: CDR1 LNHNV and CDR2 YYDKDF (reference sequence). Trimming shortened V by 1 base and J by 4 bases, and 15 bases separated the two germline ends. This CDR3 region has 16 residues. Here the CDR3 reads CATSRGGHSAADTQYF. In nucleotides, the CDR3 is TGTGCCACCAGCAGAGGGGGACACAGCGCGGCAGATACGCAGTATTTT.

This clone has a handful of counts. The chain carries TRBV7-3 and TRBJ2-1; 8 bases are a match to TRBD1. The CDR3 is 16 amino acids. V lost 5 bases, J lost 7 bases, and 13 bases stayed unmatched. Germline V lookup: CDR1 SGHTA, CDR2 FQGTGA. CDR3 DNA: TGTGCCAGCAGCCCCCACATACAGGGGGACTTGAATGAGCAGTTCTTC. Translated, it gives CASSPHIQGDLNEQFF.

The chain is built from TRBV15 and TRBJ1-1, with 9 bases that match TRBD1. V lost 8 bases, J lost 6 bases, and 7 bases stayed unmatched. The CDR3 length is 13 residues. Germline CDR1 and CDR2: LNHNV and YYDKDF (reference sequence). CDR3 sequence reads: CATAGTGLSEAFF. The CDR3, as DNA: TGTGCCACCGCCGGGACAGGGCTCTCTGAAGCTTTCTTT.

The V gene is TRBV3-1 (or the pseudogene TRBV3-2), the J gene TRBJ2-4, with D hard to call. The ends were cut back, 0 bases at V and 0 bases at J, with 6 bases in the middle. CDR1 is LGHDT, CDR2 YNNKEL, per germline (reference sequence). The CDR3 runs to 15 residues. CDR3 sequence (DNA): TGTGCCAGCAGCCAAGACTCCCTAGCCAAAAACATTCAGTACTTC. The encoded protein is CASSQDSLAKNIQYF.

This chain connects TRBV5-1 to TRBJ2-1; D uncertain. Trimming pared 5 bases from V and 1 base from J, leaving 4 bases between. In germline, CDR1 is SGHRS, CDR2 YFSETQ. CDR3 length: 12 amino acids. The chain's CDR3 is CASRESYNEQFF. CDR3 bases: TGCGCCAGCAGGGAGTCCTACAATGAGCAGTTCTTC.

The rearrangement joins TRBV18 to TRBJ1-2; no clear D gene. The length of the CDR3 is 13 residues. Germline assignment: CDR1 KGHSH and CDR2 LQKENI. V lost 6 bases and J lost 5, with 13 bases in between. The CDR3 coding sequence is TGTGCCAGCTCGGTGACGGAGCAATATGGCTACACCTTC. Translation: CASSVTEQYGYTF.

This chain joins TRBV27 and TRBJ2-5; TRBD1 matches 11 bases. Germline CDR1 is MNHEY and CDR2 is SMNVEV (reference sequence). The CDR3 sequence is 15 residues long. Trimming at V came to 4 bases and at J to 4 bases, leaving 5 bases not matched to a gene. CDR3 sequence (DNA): TGTGCCAGCAGTTCGGGGGACAGGGGGTCAGAGACCCAGTACTTC. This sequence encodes CASSSGDRGSETQYF.

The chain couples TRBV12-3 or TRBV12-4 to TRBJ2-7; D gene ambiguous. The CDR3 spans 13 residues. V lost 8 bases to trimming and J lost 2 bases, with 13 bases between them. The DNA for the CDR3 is TGTGCCAGCTGTCCACAGTGGACCTACGAGCAGTACTTC. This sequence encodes CASCPQWTYEQYF.

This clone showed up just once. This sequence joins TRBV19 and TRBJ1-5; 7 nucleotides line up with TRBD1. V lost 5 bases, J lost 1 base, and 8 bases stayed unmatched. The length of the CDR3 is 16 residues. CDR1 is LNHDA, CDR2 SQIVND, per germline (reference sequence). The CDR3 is CASSHRQGVSNQPQHF. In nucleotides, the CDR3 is TGTGCCAGTAGTCACCGACAGGGTGTAAGCAATCAGCCCCAGCATTTT.

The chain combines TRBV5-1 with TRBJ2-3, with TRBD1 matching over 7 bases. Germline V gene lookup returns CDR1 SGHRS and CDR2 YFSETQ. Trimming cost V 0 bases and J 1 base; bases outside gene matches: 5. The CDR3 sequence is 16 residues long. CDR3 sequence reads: CASSLADQGGTDTQYF. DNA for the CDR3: TGCGCCAGCAGCTTGGCCGATCAGGGGGGCACAGATACGCAGTATTTT.

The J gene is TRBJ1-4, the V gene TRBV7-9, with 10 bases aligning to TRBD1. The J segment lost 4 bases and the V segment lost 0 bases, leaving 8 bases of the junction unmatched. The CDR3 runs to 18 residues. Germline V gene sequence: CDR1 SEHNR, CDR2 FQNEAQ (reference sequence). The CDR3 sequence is CASSLALTGGFDNEKLFF. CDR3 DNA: TGTGCCAGCAGCTTAGCTCTGACAGGGGGCTTCGATAATGAAAAACTGTTTTTT.

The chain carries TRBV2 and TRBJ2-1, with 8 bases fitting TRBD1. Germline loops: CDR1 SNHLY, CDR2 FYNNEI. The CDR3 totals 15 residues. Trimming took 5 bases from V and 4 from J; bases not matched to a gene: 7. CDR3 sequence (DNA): TGTGCCAGCAGTCCGGACAGGGCAAATTACAATGAGCAGTTCTTC. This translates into CASSPDRANYNEQFF.

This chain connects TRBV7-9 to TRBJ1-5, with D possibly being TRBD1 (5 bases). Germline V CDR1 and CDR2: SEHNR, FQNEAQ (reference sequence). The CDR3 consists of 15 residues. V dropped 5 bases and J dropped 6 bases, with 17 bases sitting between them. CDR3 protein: CASSRGGGSGQPQHF. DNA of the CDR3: TGTGCCAGCAGCCGAGGCGGGGGGTCCGGTCAGCCCCAGCATTTT.